Sequencing of this T cell receptor (beta chain) was carried out in a study of T cell responses to AZD1222 COVID-19 vaccine. Study context: Pooling of second doses given at about 4 or about 12 weeks was done.

CDR1 is KGHDR and CDR2 is SFDVKD in the germline V gene. Trimming took off 6 bases at V and 1 base at J, with 8 bases between the two ends. The CDR3 has 13 amino acids. Repertoires were generated with immunoSEQ multiplex PCR, while TCRdb's copy carries only in-frame clones and drops some. The sample includes 90,000 to 100,000 clones, nearly 90% seen only once; the top ten take less than 3.5%. This TCR was recovered from an adult in good health. The sequences come from peripheral blood, collected on day 0 of AZD1222 vaccination. The J gene is TRBJ2-5, the V gene TRBV24-1; the D is unclear. CDR3 DNA: TGTGCCACCAGTTACCGGTCCCAAGAGACCCAGTACTTC. As protein: CATSYRSQETQYF.